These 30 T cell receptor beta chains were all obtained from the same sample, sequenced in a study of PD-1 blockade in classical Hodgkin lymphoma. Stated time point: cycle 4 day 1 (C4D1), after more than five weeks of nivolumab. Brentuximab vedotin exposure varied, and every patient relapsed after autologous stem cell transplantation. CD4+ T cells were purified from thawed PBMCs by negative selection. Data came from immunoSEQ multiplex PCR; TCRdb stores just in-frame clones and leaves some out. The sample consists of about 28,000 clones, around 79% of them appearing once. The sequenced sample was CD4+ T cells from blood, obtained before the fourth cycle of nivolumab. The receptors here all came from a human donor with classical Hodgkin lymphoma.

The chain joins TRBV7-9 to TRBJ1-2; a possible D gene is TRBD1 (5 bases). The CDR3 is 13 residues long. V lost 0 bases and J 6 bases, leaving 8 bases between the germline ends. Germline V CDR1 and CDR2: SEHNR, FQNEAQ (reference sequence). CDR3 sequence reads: CASSLAGGDGYTF. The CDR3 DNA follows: TGTGCCAGCAGCTTAGCCGGGGGGGATGGCTACACCTTC.

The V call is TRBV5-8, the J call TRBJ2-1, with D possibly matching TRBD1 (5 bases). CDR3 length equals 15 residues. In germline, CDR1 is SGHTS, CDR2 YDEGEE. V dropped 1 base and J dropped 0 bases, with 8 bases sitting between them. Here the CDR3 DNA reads TGTGCCAGCAGCTTGAGGGGTAGCTCCTACAATGAGCAGTTCTTC. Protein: CASSLRGSSYNEQFF.

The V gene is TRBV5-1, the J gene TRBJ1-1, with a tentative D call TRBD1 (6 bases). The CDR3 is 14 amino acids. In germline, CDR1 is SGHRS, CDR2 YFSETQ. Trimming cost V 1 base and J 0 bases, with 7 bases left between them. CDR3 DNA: TGCGCCAGCAGCTTGACAGGGCTGAACACTGAAGCTTTCTTT. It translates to CASSLTGLNTEAFF. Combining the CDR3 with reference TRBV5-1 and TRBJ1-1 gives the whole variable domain KAGVTQTPRYLIKTRGQQVTLSCSPISGHRSVSWYQQTPGQGLQFLFEYFSETQRNKGNFPGRFSGRQFSNSRSEMNVSTLELGDSALYLCASSLTGLNTEAFFGQGTRLTVV.

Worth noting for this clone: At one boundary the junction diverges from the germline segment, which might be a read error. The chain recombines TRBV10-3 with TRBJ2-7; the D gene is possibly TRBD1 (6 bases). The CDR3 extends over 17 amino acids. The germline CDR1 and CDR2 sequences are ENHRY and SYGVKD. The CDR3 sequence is CASSYLRTGSSSYEQYF. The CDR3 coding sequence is TGTGCCAGCAGTTACCTTAGAACAGGGAGCAGCTCCTACGAGCAGTACTTC.

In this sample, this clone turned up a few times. CDR3 sequence (DNA): TGCAGCGTTGGTATAGCGGTAGGATACAATGAGCAGTTCTTC. This encodes CSVGIAVGYNEQFF. V is TRBV29-1 and J is TRBJ2-1; D possibly corresponds to TRBD2 (6 bases). CDR1 and CDR2 (germline): SQVTM, ANQGSEA. Trimming cost V 4 bases and J 4 bases, with 14 bases left between them. The CDR3 spans 14 residues.

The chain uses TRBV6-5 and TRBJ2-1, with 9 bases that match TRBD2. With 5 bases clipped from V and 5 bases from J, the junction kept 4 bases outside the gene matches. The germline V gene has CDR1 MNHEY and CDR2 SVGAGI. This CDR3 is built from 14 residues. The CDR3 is CASSGLAGNNEQFF. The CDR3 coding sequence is TGTGCCAGCAGTGGTCTAGCGGGGAACAATGAGCAGTTCTTC.

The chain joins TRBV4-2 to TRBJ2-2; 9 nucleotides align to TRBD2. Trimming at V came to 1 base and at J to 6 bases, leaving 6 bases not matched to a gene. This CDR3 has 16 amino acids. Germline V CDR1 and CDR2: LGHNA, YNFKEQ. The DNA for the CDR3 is TGTGCCAGCAGCCAAGGACTAGCGGCCGTGTCCGGGGAGCTGTTTTTT. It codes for CASSQGLAAVSGELFF.

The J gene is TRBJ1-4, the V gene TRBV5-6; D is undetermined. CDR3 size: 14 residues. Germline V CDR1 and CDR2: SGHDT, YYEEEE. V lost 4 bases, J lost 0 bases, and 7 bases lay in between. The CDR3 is CASSPTSTNEKLFF. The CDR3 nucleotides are TGTGCCAGCAGCCCGACATCAACTAATGAAAAACTGTTTTTT.

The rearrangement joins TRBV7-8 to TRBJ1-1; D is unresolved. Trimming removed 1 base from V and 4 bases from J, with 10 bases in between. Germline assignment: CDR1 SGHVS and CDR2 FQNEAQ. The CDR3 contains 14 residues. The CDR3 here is CASSLVNNPTEAFF. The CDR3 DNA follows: TGTGCCAGCAGCTTAGTAAACAACCCCACTGAAGCTTTCTTT.

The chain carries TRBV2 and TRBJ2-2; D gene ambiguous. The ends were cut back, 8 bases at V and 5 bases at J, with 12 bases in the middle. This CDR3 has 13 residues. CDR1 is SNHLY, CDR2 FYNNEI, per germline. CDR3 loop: CASRWTETGELFF. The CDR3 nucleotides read TGTGCCAGCCGCTGGACCGAAACCGGGGAGCTGTTTTTT.

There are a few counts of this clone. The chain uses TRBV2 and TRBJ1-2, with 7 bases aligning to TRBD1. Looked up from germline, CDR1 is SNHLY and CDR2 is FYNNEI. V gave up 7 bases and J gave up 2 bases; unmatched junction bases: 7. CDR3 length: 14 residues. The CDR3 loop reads CASKAAGQNYGYTF. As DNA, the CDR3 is TGTGCCAGCAAGGCGGCGGGACAGAACTATGGCTACACCTTC.

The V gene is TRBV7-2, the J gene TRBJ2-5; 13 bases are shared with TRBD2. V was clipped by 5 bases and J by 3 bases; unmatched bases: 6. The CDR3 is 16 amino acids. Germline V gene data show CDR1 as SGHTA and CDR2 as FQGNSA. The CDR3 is CASSTGLAGEEETQYF. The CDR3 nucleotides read TGTGCCAGCAGCACAGGACTAGCGGGAGAGGAAGAGACCCAGTACTTC.

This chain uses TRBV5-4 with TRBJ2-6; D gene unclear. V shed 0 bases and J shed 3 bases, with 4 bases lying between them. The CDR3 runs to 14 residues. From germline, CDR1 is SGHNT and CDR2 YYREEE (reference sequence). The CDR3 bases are TGTGCCAGCAGCTTGGCTGGTGGGGCCAACGTCCTGACTTTC. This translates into CASSLAGGANVLTF.

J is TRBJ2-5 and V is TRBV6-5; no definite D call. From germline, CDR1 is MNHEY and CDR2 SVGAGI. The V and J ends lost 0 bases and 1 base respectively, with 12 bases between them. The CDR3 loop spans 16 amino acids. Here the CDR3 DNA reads TGTGCCAGCAGTTACTCGGGGATCGGAATCCAAGAGACCCAGTACTTC. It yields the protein CASSYSGIGIQETQYF.

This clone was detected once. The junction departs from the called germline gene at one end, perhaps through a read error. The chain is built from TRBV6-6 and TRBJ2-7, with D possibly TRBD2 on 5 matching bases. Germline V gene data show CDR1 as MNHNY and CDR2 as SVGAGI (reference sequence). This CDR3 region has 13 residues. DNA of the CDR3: TGTGCCATCAGTGAGCCAAACGAGGGTATACAGTACTTC. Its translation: CAISEPNEGIQYF.

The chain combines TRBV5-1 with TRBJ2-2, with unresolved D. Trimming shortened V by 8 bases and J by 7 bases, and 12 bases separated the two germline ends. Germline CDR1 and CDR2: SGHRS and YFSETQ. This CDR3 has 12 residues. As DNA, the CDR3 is TGCGCCAGTCTTAACGCGGTCGGGGAGCTGTTTTTT. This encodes CASLNAVGELFF.

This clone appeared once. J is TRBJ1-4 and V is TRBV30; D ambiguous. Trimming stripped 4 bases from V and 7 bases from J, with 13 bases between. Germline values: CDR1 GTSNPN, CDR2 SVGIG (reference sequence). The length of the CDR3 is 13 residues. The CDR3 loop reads CAWTLSGGEKLFF. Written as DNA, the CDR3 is TGTGCCTGGACGCTTTCGGGCGGTGAAAAACTGTTTTTT. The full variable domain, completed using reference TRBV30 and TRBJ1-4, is SQTIHQWPATLVQPVGSPLSLECTVEGTSNPNLYWYRQAAGRGLQLLFYSVGIGQISSEVPQNLSASRPQDRQFILSSKKLLLSDSGFYLCAWTLSGGEKLFFGSGTQLSVL.

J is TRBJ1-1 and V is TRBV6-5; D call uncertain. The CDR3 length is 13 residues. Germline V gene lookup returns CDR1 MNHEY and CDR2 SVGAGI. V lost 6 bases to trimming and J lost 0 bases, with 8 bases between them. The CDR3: CASRRVLNTEAFF. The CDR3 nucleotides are TGTGCCAGCAGGCGAGTTTTGAACACTGAAGCTTTCTTT.

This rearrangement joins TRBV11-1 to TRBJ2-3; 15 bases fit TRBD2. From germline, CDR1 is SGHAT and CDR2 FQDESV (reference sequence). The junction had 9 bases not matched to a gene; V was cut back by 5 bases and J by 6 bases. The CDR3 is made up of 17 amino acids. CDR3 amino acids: CASSPGLAGGFADTQYF. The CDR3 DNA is TGTGCCAGCAGCCCGGGACTAGCGGGGGGTTTTGCGGATACGCAGTATTTT.

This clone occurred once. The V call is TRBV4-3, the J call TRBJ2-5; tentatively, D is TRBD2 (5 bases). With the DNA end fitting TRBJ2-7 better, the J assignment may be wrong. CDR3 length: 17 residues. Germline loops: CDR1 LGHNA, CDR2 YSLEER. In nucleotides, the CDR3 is TGCGCCAGCAGCCAAGTGGAGGAAACAGCAAACTCCTACGAGCAGTACTTC. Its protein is CASSQVEETANSYEQYF.

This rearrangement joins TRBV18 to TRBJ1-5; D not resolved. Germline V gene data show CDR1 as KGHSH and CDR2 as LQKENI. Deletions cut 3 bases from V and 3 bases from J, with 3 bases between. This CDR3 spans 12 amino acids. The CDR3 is CASSPNNQPQHF. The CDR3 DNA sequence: TGTGCCAGCTCACCCAACAATCAGCCCCAGCATTTT.

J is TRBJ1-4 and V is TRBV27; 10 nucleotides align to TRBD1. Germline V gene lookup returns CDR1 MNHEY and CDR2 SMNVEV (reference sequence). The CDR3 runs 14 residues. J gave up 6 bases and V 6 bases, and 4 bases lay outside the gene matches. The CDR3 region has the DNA TGTGCCAGCAGCCAAGACAGGGGGCATGAAAAACTGTTTTTT. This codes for CASSQDRGHEKLFF. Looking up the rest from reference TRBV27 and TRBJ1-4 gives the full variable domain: EAQVTQNPRYLITVTGKKLTVTCSQNMNHEYMSWYRQDPGLGLRQIYYSMNVEVTDKGDVPEGYKVSRKEKRNFPLILESPSPNQTSLYFCASSQDRGHEKLFFGSGTQLSVL.

CDR3 in DNA: TGTGCCAGCAGTTTGGGGGGGGTGGGAGCCTACGAGCAGTACTTC. This encodes CASSLGGVGAYEQYF. The rearrangement joins TRBV6-5 to TRBJ2-7; 7 nucleotides agree with TRBD2. Per germline, CDR1 MNHEY and CDR2 SVGAGI. The CDR3 is 15 amino acids. J lost 2 bases, V lost 4 bases, and 8 bases had no gene match.

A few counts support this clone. In DNA, the CDR3 is TGTGCCAGCTCATCGGGCAGGGGACATCTGAACTATGGCTACACCTTC. This sequence encodes CASSSGRGHLNYGYTF. The gene calls are TRBV18 and TRBJ1-2; D may be TRBD1 (6 bases). The CDR3 has 16 amino acids. Germline CDR1 is KGHSH and CDR2 is LQKENI. V was cut by 5 bases and J by 2 bases, with 18 bases left in between.

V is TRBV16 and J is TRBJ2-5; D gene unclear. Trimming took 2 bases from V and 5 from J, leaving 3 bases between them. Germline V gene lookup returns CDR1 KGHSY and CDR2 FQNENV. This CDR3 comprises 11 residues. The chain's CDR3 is CASSQGETQYF. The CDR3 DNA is TGTGCCAGCAGCCAAGGGGAGACCCAGTACTTC.

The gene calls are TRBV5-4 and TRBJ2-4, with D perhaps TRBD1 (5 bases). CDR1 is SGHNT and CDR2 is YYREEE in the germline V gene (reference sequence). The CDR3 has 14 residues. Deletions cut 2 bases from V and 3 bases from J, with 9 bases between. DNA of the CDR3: TGTGCCAGCAGCTTCGGACACAACAAAAACATTCAGTACTTC. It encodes CASSFGHNKNIQYF.

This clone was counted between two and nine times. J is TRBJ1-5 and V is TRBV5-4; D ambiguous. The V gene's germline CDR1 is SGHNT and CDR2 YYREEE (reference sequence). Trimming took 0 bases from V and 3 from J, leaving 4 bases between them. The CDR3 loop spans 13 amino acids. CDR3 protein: CASSLENNQPQHF. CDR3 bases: TGTGCCAGCAGCTTGGAGAACAATCAGCCCCAGCATTTT.

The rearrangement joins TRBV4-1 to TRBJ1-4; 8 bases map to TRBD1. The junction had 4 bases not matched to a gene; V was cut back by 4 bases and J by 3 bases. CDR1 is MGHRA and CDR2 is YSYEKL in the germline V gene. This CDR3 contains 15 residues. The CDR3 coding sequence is TGCGCCAGCAGCCGGATGACAGGGGCTAATGAAAAACTGTTTTTT. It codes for CASSRMTGANEKLFF.

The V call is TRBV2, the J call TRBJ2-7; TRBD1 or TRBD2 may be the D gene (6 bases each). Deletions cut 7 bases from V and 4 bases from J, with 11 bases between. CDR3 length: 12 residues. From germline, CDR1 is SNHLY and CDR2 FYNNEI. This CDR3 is CASNGGPYEQYF. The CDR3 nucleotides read TGTGCCAGCAACGGGGGCCCGTACGAGCAGTACTTC.

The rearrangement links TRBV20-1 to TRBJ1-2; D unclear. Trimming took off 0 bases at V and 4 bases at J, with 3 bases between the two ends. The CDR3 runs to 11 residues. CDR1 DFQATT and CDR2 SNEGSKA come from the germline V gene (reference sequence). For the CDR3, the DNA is TGCAGTGCTAGAGACAGCTATGGCTACACCTTC. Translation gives CSARDSYGYTF.